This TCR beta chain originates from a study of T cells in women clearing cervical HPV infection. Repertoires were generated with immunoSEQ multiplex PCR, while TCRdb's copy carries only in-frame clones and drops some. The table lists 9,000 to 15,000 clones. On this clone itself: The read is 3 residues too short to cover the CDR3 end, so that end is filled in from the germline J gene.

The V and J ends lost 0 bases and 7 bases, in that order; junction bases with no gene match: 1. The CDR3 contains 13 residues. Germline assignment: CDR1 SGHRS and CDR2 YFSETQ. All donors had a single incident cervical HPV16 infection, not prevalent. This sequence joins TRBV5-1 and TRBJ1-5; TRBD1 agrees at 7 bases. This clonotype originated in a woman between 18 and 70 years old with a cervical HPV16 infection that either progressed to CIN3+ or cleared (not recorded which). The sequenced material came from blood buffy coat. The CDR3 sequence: CASSLGQGQPQHF. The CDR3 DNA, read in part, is TGCGCCAGCAGCTTGGGACAGGGACAGCCC.